This T cell receptor (beta chain) comes out of a study of OX40 agonist ivuxolimab in advanced cancers. Study overall: Mean age about 60 years, range roughly 23 to 79; just over 80% male. Partial responses were recorded for three patients, including one with hepatocellular carcinoma and two with cutaneous melanoma. Study-wide findings and caveats: Both CD4+ and CD8+ T cell populations in blood had undergone clonal expansion by week 6 at 0.1 to 3.0 mg/kg. The study found that CD8+ T cells averaged more expanded clones than CD4+.

V dropped 0 bases and J dropped 4 bases, with 8 bases sitting between them. Germline CDR1 reads SGDLS; CDR2 reads YYNGEE. The CDR3 covers 13 residues. TCRdb's copy holds only in-frame clones and misses some; the assay was immunoSEQ multiplex PCR. The table lists some 25,000 clones, approximately 80% of them singletons. Concerning this clone: Its antigen is unidentified.

The V and J genes are TRBV9 and TRBJ2-7; D ambiguous. Sequenced here: CD4+ or CD8+ T cells sorted from blood, sampled in a trial of the OX40 agonist ivuxolimab. The clonotype comes from an adult with an advanced solid tumor such as melanoma, head and neck, liver or kidney cancer. For the CDR3, the DNA is TGTGCCAGCAGCGTAGCGTCAGATTACGAGCAGTACTTC. It encodes CASSVASDYEQYF.